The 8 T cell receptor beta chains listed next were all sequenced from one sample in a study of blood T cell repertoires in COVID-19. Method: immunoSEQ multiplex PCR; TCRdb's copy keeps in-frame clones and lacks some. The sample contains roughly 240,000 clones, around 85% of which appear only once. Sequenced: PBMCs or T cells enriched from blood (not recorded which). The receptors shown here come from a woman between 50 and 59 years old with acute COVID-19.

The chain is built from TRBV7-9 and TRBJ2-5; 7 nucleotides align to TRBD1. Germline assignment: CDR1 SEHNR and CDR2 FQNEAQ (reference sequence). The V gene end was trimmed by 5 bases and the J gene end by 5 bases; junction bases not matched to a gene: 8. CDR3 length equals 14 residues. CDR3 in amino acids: CASSHKTGLETQYF. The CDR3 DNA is TGTGCCAGCAGCCACAAGACAGGGCTGGAGACCCAGTACTTC.

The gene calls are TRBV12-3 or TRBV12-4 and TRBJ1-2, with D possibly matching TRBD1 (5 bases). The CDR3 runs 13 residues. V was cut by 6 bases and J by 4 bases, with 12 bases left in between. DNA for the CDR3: TGTGCCAGCAGCCAAGACAGAACCTATGGCTACACCTTC. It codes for CASSQDRTYGYTF.

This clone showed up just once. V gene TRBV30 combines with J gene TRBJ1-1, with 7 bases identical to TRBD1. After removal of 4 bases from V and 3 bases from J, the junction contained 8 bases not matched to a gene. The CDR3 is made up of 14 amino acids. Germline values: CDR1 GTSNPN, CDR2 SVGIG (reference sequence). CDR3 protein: CAWNQGGYDTEAFF. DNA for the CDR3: TGTGCCTGGAACCAAGGGGGCTACGACACTGAAGCTTTCTTT.

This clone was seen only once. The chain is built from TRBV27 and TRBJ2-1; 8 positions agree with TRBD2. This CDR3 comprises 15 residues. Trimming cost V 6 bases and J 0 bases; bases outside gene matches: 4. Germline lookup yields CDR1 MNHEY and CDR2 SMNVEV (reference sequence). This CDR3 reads CASRPSGSSYNEQFF. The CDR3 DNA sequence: TGTGCCAGCAGACCCAGCGGGAGCTCCTACAATGAGCAGTTCTTC.

The CDR3 loop is CASSEETGTLAKNIQYF. DNA for the CDR3: TGTGCCAGCAGTGAAGAGACAGGCACCCTAGCCAAAAACATTCAGTACTTC. The rearrangement uses TRBV2 and TRBJ2-4; possible D gene TRBD1, 6 bases. V was pared by 1 base and J by 0 bases, with 13 bases between. The CDR3 totals 17 residues. Germline V CDR1 and CDR2: SNHLY, FYNNEI. Filled out from reference TRBV2 and TRBJ2-4, the complete variable domain reads EPEVTQTPSHQVTQMGQEVILRCVPISNHLYFYWYRQILGQKVEFLVSFYNNEISEKSEIFDDQFSVERPDGSNFTLKIRSTKLEDSAMYFCASSEETGTLAKNIQYFGAGTRLSVL.

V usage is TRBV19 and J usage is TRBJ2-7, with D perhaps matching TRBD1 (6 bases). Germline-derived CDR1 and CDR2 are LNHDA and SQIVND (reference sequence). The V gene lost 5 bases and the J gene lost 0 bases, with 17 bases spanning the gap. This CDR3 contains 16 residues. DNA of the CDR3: TGTGCCAGTAGTCCGCAAGGTTCAGGGGCCTCCTACGAGCAGTACTTC. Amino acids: CASSPQGSGASYEQYF. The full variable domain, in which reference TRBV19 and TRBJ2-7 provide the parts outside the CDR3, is DGGITQSPKYLFRKEGQNVTLSCEQNLNHDAMYWYRQDPGQGLRLIYYSQIVNDFQKGDIAEGYSVSREKKESFPLTVTSAQKNPTAFYLCASSPQGSGASYEQYFGPGTRLTVT.

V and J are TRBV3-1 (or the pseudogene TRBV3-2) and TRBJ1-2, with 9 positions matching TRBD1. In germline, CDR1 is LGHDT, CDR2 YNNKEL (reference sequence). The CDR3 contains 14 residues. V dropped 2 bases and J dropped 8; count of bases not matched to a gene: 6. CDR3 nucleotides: TGTGCCAGCAGCCAACCCGGGACAGGGTTCGGCTACACCTTC. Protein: CASSQPGTGFGYTF.

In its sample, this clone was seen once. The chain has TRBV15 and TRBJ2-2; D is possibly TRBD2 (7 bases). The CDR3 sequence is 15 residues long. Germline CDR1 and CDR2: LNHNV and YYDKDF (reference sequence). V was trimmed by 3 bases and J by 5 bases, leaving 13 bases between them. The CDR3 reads CATSSGGGGTGELFF. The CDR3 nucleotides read TGTGCCACCAGCAGTGGCGGGGGCGGAACCGGGGAGCTGTTTTTT. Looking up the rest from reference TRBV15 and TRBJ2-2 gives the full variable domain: DAMVIQNPRYQVTQFGKPVTLSCSQTLNHNVMYWYQQKSSQAPKLLFHYYDKDFNNEADTPDNFQSRRPNTSFCFLDIRSPGLGDTAMYLCATSSGGGGTGELFFGEGSRLTVL.